These 5 T cell receptor beta chains came from one sample sequenced in a study of CD8 T cells in Susac syndrome. After extraction with the RNeasy kit, roughly 0.5 to 1 ug of the RNA was reverse transcribed using random hexamers. TCRdb analysed the immunoSEQ multiplex PCR reads with MiXCR anew, one entry per CDR3 protein. The sample shows some 63,000 distinct CDR3 sequences, just under 95% of them seen only once. The source material was CD8+ T cells from PBMCs. Every receptor here comes from a human donor with multiple sclerosis.

This chain joins TRBV7-2 and TRBJ2-7; D is undetermined. The V end lost 1 base, the J end lost 0 bases, and 10 bases lay between the germline ends. CDR3 length equals 15 residues. The V gene's germline CDR1 is SGHTA and CDR2 FQGNSA. The CDR3 region is CASSLEALSSYEQYF. In DNA form, the CDR3 reads TGTGCCAGCAGCTTAGAAGCCTTAAGCTCCTACGAGCAGTACTTC.

The chain carries TRBV27 and TRBJ2-1, with 9 nucleotides matching TRBD2. The germline V gene has CDR1 MNHEY and CDR2 SMNVEV (reference sequence). Trimming at V came to 5 bases and at J to 8 bases, leaving 13 bases not matched to a gene. The CDR3 length is 16 residues. The CDR3 spells CASSPAPGLALHEQFF. In DNA, the CDR3 is TGTGCCAGCAGTCCGGCTCCGGGACTAGCTCTTCATGAGCAGTTCTTC.

This chain uses TRBV30 with TRBJ2-7; D is perhaps TRBD1 or TRBD2 (6 bases each). The CDR3 is 15 amino acids. V was pared by 2 bases and J by 5 bases, with 19 bases between. Germline V lookup: CDR1 GTSNPN, CDR2 SVGIG (reference sequence). The CDR3 DNA follows: TGTGCCTGGAGTCGCGGAGGGGGGATTTCAGACGAGCAGTACTTC. Residues: CAWSRGGGISDEQYF.

J is TRBJ2-5 and V is TRBV5-6; 9 nucleotides agree with TRBD2. The CDR3 is made up of 17 amino acids. CDR1 and CDR2 from the germline V gene are SGHDT and YYEEEE. The junction had 11 bases not matched to a gene; V was cut back by 4 bases and J by 1 base. CDR3 DNA sequence: TGTGCCAGCAGCCCTGGAGGGCGCGGGAGGGTCCAAGAGACCCAGTACTTC. This gives the protein CASSPGGRGRVQETQYF.

V is TRBV6-4 and J is TRBJ2-4, with 10 bases that match TRBD1. The V gene end was trimmed by 6 bases and the J gene end by 7 bases; junction bases not matched to a gene: 9. The V gene's germline CDR1 is MRHNA and CDR2 SNTAGT. The CDR3 is 15 amino acids. This CDR3 reads CASSPTGGGENIQYF. The CDR3 DNA reads TGTGCCAGCAGCCCGACAGGGGGCGGTGAGAACATTCAGTACTTC.